The 8 T cell receptor beta chains listed next were all sequenced from one sample in a study of cytomegalovirus exposure and HLA in healthy donors. PCR employed 60 Vbeta and 13 Jbeta primers. Measured with immunoSEQ multiplex PCR; TCRdb has only the in-frame clones, and not every one. The sample holds 90,000 to 110,000 clones; 69% are singletons and the top ten take 4.5% to 5.5%. Sequencing input: PBMCs. The origin of the receptors is a woman in her 70s in good health and CMV-seropositive.

This rearrangement joins TRBV7-3 to TRBJ1-1, with 7 bases that match TRBD1. This CDR3 comprises 15 residues. Germline V gene sequence: CDR1 SGHTA, CDR2 FQGTGA. Trimming removed 2 bases from V and 2 bases from J; junction bases left unmatched: 5. As DNA, the CDR3 is TGTGCCAGCAGCTTAGAAGGGACAGTAAACACTGAAGCTTTCTTT. This translates into CASSLEGTVNTEAFF.

The gene calls are TRBV2 and TRBJ2-3, with D uncertain. CDR3 length: 16 residues. CDR1 is SNHLY, CDR2 FYNNEI, per germline. Trimming stripped 1 base from V and 3 bases from J, with 14 bases between. In nucleotides, the CDR3 is TGTGCCAGCAGTGAAGTACAGTTAGGTAGTACAGATACGCAGTATTTT. It is translated as CASSEVQLGSTDTQYF.

The rearrangement links TRBV5-4 to TRBJ2-6, with 7 bases identical to TRBD1. The germline V gene has CDR1 SGHNT and CDR2 YYREEE (reference sequence). This CDR3 is 15 amino acids long. J gave up 2 bases and V 4 bases, and 3 bases lay outside the gene matches. The CDR3 sequence is CASSTQGAGANVLTF. CDR3 DNA: TGTGCCAGCAGCACCCAGGGGGCTGGGGCCAACGTCCTGACTTTC.

The chain recombines TRBV4-2 with TRBJ2-7, with 11 nucleotides matching TRBD2. With 2 bases clipped from V and 0 bases from J, the junction kept 3 bases outside the gene matches. The CDR3 covers 16 residues. From germline, CDR1 is LGHNA and CDR2 YNFKEQ. DNA for the CDR3: TGTGCCAGCAGCCAACTAGCGGGGGGTACCTCCTACGAGCAGTACTTC. Its translation is CASSQLAGGTSYEQYF.

V gene TRBV11-2 combines with J gene TRBJ2-3; tentative D call: TRBD2 (6 bases). From germline, CDR1 is SGHAT and CDR2 FQNNGV. This CDR3 spans 15 amino acids. The germline V and J ends were trimmed by 3 bases and 1 base, with 11 bases remaining between them. CDR3 residues: CASSFDGGGTDTQYF. CDR3 bases: TGTGCCAGCAGCTTCGACGGGGGAGGCACAGATACGCAGTATTTT.

The V call is TRBV5-6, the J call TRBJ1-5, with TRBD1 identical over 7 bases. Germline assignment: CDR1 SGHDT and CDR2 YYEEEE. The CDR3 length is 15 residues. V gave up 5 bases and J gave up 3 bases; unmatched junction bases: 8. DNA of the CDR3: TGTGCCAGCAGATCCGACAGGGCTCCCAATCAGCCCCAGCATTTT. Amino acid sequence: CASRSDRAPNQPQHF.

This clone was seen only once. The chain couples TRBV6-1 to TRBJ2-3, with 7 bases identical to TRBD2. The V gene's germline CDR1 is MNHNS and CDR2 SASEGT. This CDR3 contains 16 residues. V shed 4 bases and J 2 bases; nucleotides not matched to a gene: 9. The CDR3 bases are TGTGCCAGCAGTGTTGGGACTAATCAAGCCACAGATACGCAGTATTTT. As protein: CASSVGTNQATDTQYF.

This clone came up a few times. This rearrangement joins TRBV2 to TRBJ1-3; D remains unclear. The CDR3 covers 14 residues. V was shortened by 7 bases and J by 1 base, with 11 bases between the two germline ends. Germline V gene lookup returns CDR1 SNHLY and CDR2 FYNNEI. The CDR3 sequence: CASTTGGSGNTIYF. CDR3 coding DNA: TGTGCCAGCACAACCGGAGGGTCTGGAAACACCATATATTTT.